This TCR beta chain was retrieved from a study of shared T cell receptors in the human thymus. This clone was recorded once. Deletions cut 2 bases from V and 3 bases from J, with 23 bases between. The V gene's germline CDR1 is SGHVS and CDR2 FQNEAQ. The CDR3 length is 18 residues. Assay used: immunoSEQ multiplex PCR; TCRdb lists only in-frame clones, some missing. The table records approximately 660,000 clones, around nine tenths of them present only once. These records were also assigned to another study, of human thymus T cells. That investigation notes: Corrective heart surgery yielded resections, and these provided the thymus tissue. Thymic as well as blood repertoires seemed to favor certain V and J genes unevenly. Related studies noted strongly shared thymic repertoires across unrelated people.

The material sequenced was thymocytes. The receptor's source is a boy younger than two with a congenital heart defect. J is TRBJ2-7 and V is TRBV7-8; a possible D gene is TRBD1 (6 bases). The CDR3 here is CASSLMGGPAGRGYEQYF. Here the CDR3 DNA reads TGTGCCAGCAGCTTAATGGGCGGGCCGGCTGGCAGGGGCTACGAGCAGTACTTC.